These 32 T cell receptor beta chains were all obtained from the same sample, sequenced in a study of metastatic and nonmetastatic thyroid tumors. Through MiXCR, TCRdb re-clonotyped the PCR reads. The top ten hold approximately 6.2% of the sample, which has some 20,000 clones, less than 15% seen once. No treatment had been given to any patient before thyroid surgery. Sequenced sample: blood. The origin of the receptors is a male donor with papillary thyroid cancer or a benign thyroid nodule (not recorded which). Some clones in this sample may be carry-over from other donors' samples.

This clone was seen at least ten times. This sequence joins TRBV25-1 and TRBJ1-3; no definite D call. Germline V gene lookup returns CDR1 MGHDK and CDR2 SYGVNS. V was shortened by 7 bases and J by 2 bases, with 21 bases between the two germline ends. The CDR3 has 17 residues. In DNA, the CDR3 is TGTGCCAGCACACCGGGAGTTAAGTCCCCTGCTGGAAACACCATATATTTT. Translated, it gives CASTPGVKSPAGNTIYF.

This clone was seen at least ten times. The chain carries TRBV20-1 and TRBJ2-5, with D possibly called TRBD1 or TRBD2 (6 bases each). The length of the CDR3 is 14 residues. CDR1 and CDR2 from the germline V gene are DFQATT and SNEGSKA (reference sequence). The V end lost 6 bases, the J end lost 4 bases, and 18 bases lay between the germline ends. CDR3 DNA sequence: TGCAGTGCACGAAAGGGGGGAGGTAGAGAGACCCAGTACTTC. It yields the protein CSARKGGGRETQYF.

By sample fraction, this clone is medium-sized. The J gene is TRBJ2-2, the V gene TRBV6-6, with a weak D call TRBD1 (5 bases). Per the germline V gene, CDR1 is MNHNY and CDR2 is SVGAGI (reference sequence). The CDR3 is 14 residues long. V lost 2 bases to trimming and J lost 5 bases, with 9 bases between them. The CDR3 sequence is CASSYVKGTGELFF. In nucleotides, the CDR3 is TGTGCCAGCAGTTACGTTAAGGGGACCGGGGAGCTGTTTTTT.

This clone was counted ten times or more. The chain couples TRBV5-6 to TRBJ1-4, with 7 bases that match TRBD1. V trimming: 4 bases; J trimming: 8 bases; junction bases outside the gene matches: 8. Germline values: CDR1 SGHDT, CDR2 YYEEEE. The CDR3 has 14 residues. This CDR3 reads CASSRDRVEEKLFF. In DNA form, the CDR3 reads TGTGCCAGCAGCCGAGACAGGGTTGAGGAAAAACTGTTTTTT.

This chain links TRBV19 with TRBJ2-2; a possible D gene is TRBD1 (5 bases). The CDR3 contains 16 residues. Trimming pared 3 bases from V and 2 bases from J, leaving 13 bases between. Germline V gene lookup returns CDR1 LNHDA and CDR2 SQIVND (reference sequence). CDR3 sequence reads: CASSILSDSNTGELFF. The CDR3 region has the DNA TGTGCCAGTAGTATCCTGAGTGACAGCAACACCGGGGAGCTGTTTTTT.

This clone was seen many times. The V gene is TRBV19, the J gene TRBJ2-1; a possible D gene is TRBD1 (6 bases). The ends were cut back, 4 bases at V and 7 bases at J, with 17 bases in the middle. The V gene's germline CDR1 is LNHDA and CDR2 SQIVND (reference sequence). The length of the CDR3 is 15 residues. CDR3 DNA sequence: TGTGCCAGTAGTAGGCGAAGGACCCAGGGGAATGAGCAGTTCTTC. Translated, it gives CASSRRRTQGNEQFF.

The chain's CDR3 is CASSSDGPYEQYF. CDR3 DNA sequence: TGTGCCAGCAGCTCGGACGGACCCTACGAGCAGTACTTC. This chain joins TRBV7-9 and TRBJ2-7; D gene ambiguous. V lost 4 bases, J lost 2 bases, and 9 bases lay in between. The CDR3 is 13 residues long. Germline CDR1 and CDR2: SEHNR and FQNEAQ (reference sequence).

Many counts were recorded for this clone. The genes are TRBV3-1 and TRBJ1-1; a weak D match, TRBD1 (5 bases). CDR1 is LGHDT and CDR2 is YNNKEL in the germline V gene (reference sequence). The CDR3 has 15 residues. The germline V and J ends were trimmed by 3 bases and 1 base, with 12 bases remaining between them. CDR3 loop: CASSHRGGKNTEAFF. DNA of the CDR3: TGTGCCAGCAGCCACCGGGGGGGGAAGAACACTGAAGCTTTCTTT.

This clone has a count of ten or more. The V gene is TRBV10-2, the J gene TRBJ1-4, with D uncertain. Germline CDR1 is WSHSY and CDR2 is SAAADI. The germline V and J ends were trimmed by 1 base and 8 bases, with 8 bases remaining between them. This CDR3 region has 13 residues. CDR3 bases: TGCGCCAGCAGTGAGTGGGAGAGAGAAAAACTGTTTTTT. The encoded protein is CASSEWEREKLFF.

As regards this clone: The junction differs from germline at one of its ends, possibly a read error. The rearrangement links TRBV27 to TRBJ1-1; D uncertain. The CDR3 sequence is 12 residues long. Germline V CDR1 and CDR2: MNHEY, SMNVEV (reference sequence). The CDR3 DNA is TGTGCCAGCAGAAAACCAAACACTGTAGCTTTCTTT. Translating gives CASRKPNTVAFF.

The rearrangement joins TRBV5-4 to TRBJ1-1; D is ambiguous. The CDR3 runs 12 residues. Trimming cost V 3 bases and J 4 bases, with 7 bases left between them. Germline loops: CDR1 SGHNT, CDR2 YYREEE (reference sequence). CDR3 in DNA: TGTGCCAGCAGCTGGCCCGGCACTGAAGCTTTCTTT. Translating gives CASSWPGTEAFF. Complete variable domain (other parts from reference TRBV5-4 and TRBJ1-1): ETGVTQSPTHLIKTRGQQVTLRCSSQSGHNTVSWYQQALGQGPQFIFQYYREEENGRGNFPPRFSGLQFPNYSSELNVNALELDDSALYLCASSWPGTEAFFGQGTRLTVV.

This clone has at least ten counts. The chain recombines TRBV9 with TRBJ2-7; D is uncertain. The germline V and J ends were trimmed by 0 bases and 0 bases, with 7 bases remaining between them. The CDR3 is 14 residues long. CDR1 and CDR2 (germline): SGDLS, YYNGEE. CDR3 in amino acids: CASSVAPISYEQYF. The CDR3, as DNA: TGTGCCAGCAGCGTAGCCCCTATCTCCTACGAGCAGTACTTC.

This clone has a count of ten or more. The CDR3 is CASSLAGGPGETQYF. The CDR3 DNA reads TGCGCCAGCAGCTTGGCGGGAGGGCCGGGAGAGACCCAGTACTTC. V usage is TRBV5-1 and J usage is TRBJ2-5; 8 bases align to TRBD2. Germline V gives CDR1 SGHRS, CDR2 YFSETQ. The CDR3 has 15 amino acids. Trimming at V came to 0 bases and at J to 4 bases, leaving 5 bases not matched to a gene.

This clone occurred many times. The chain has TRBV11-2 and TRBJ2-1; either TRBD1 or TRBD2 may fit D (5 bases each). Germline CDR1 reads SGHAT; CDR2 reads FQNNGV. This CDR3 spans 13 amino acids. The ends were cut back, 7 bases at V and 8 bases at J, with 15 bases in the middle. In nucleotides, the CDR3 is TGTGCCAGCACCCCGTACGGGGCCGATGAGCAGTTCTTC. It encodes CASTPYGADEQFF. The variable domain in full, with the rest retrieved from reference TRBV11-2 and TRBJ2-1, is EAGVAQSPRYKIIEKRQSVAFWCNPISGHATLYWYQQILGQGPKLLIQFQNNGVVDDSQLPKDRFSAERLKGVDSTLKIQPAKLEDSAVYLCASTPYGADEQFFGPGTRLTVL.

The genes are TRBV11-2 and TRBJ2-7; 8 positions match TRBD2. The V segment lost 3 bases and the J segment 5 bases; nucleotides outside the gene matches: 6. CDR1 is SGHAT, CDR2 FQNNGV, per germline. CDR3 length equals 14 residues. CDR3 sequence (DNA): TGTGCCAGCAGCTTGAGTAGCGGGATCGACGAGCAGTACTTC. Its protein product is CASSLSSGIDEQYF.

The V call is TRBV5-4, the J call TRBJ1-2, with D possibly being TRBD1 (6 bases). This CDR3 has 14 residues. Trimming left V 5 bases short and J 1 base short, with 12 bases between. Germline V CDR1 and CDR2: SGHNT, YYREEE (reference sequence). The CDR3 here is CASRPEQGNYGYTF. The CDR3 nucleotides are TGTGCCAGCAGACCAGAACAGGGTAACTATGGCTACACCTTC.

This clone was detected many times. The chain carries TRBV20-1 and TRBJ2-6; D is unresolved. CDR3 length: 15 amino acids. Germline V gene data show CDR1 as DFQATT and CDR2 as SNEGSKA (reference sequence). The V end lost 0 bases, the J end lost 0 bases, and 6 bases lay between the germline ends. For the CDR3, the DNA is TGCAGTGCTAGAGACGATCTCTCTGGGGCCAACGTCCTGACTTTC. This encodes CSARDDLSGANVLTF.

This clone was seen a handful of times. V is TRBV19 and J is TRBJ2-7; D call uncertain. The germline gives CDR1 LNHDA, CDR2 SQIVND (reference sequence). V shed 10 bases and J shed 5 bases, with 15 bases lying between them. The CDR3 covers 12 residues. The CDR3 DNA is TGTGCCACGAAATCATCCAGGAACGAGCAGTACTTC. It specifies CATKSSRNEQYF.

The sample holds many counts of this clone. This chain links TRBV6-5 with TRBJ2-5, with D perhaps given as TRBD1 or TRBD2 (5 bases each). Trimming shortened V by 2 bases and J by 5 bases, and 12 bases separated the two germline ends. Per the germline V gene, CDR1 is MNHEY and CDR2 is SVGAGI. This CDR3 is built from 14 residues. Written as DNA, the CDR3 is TGTGCCAGCAGTTACCGGGGCGGGCGGGAGACCCAGTACTTC. Translating it yields CASSYRGGRETQYF.

This clone was seen repeatedly, ten times or more. This sequence joins TRBV2 and TRBJ2-5, with 8 bases matching TRBD2. The ends lost 2 bases at V and 4 bases at J; junction bases unmatched: 18. Germline V CDR1 and CDR2: SNHLY, FYNNEI. The CDR3 runs 19 residues. CDR3 amino acids: CASSEYGAGDMVGAETQYF. CDR3 nucleotides: TGTGCCAGCAGTGAATATGGAGCGGGAGATATGGTCGGAGCAGAGACCCAGTACTTC.

This clone showed up just a few times. The rearrangement joins TRBV10-3 to TRBJ2-7, with D hard to call. The ends were cut back, 6 bases at V and 3 bases at J, with 12 bases in the middle. Germline loops: CDR1 ENHRY, CDR2 SYGVKD. The CDR3 length is 13 residues. CDR3 residues: CAIRYEDDYEQYF. DNA of the CDR3: TGTGCCATCAGATACGAGGATGACTACGAGCAGTACTTC.

In this sample, this clone turned up many times. The CDR3: CASSSDGSAGETQYF. CDR3 nucleotide sequence: TGCGCCAGCAGCTCCGATGGATCGGCGGGAGAGACCCAGTACTTC. This chain uses TRBV5-1 with TRBJ2-5; TRBD2 is a possible D gene (5 bases). Germline CDR1 reads SGHRS; CDR2 reads YFSETQ. The CDR3 is made up of 15 amino acids. V lost 3 bases, J lost 4 bases, and 16 bases lay in between.

This clone has ten or more counts. The chain combines TRBV7-9 with TRBJ2-5; the match to TRBD2 covers 9 bases. The germline CDR1 and CDR2 sequences are SEHNR and FQNEAQ (reference sequence). This CDR3 has 16 residues. With V trimmed by 1 base and J by 0 bases, 3 bases remained unmatched. The CDR3 DNA sequence: TGTGCCAGCAGCTTAGGGCCTAGCGGGGACCAAGAGACCCAGTACTTC. The encoded protein is CASSLGPSGDQETQYF. Variable domain in full (rest from reference TRBV7-9 and TRBJ2-5): DTGVSQNPRHKITKRGQNVTFRCDPISEHNRLYWYRQTLGQGPEFLTYFQNEAQLEKSRLLSDRFSAERPKGSFSTLEIQRTEQGDSAMYLCASSLGPSGDQETQYFGPGTRLLVL.

The sample holds many counts of this clone. V usage is TRBV5-1 and J usage is TRBJ1-2; D may be TRBD1 (5 bases). This CDR3 has 16 amino acids. With 4 bases removed from V and 2 bases from J, the gap between germline ends came to 18 bases. Germline loops: CDR1 SGHRS, CDR2 YFSETQ. CDR3 coding DNA: TGCGCCAGCAGCGTACGTGGTGCAGGACACAACTATGGCTACACCTTC. Encoded protein: CASSVRGAGHNYGYTF.

The rearrangement links TRBV5-1 to TRBJ2-7; TRBD2 aligns across 14 bases. The CDR3 totals 16 residues. Per the germline V gene, CDR1 is SGHRS and CDR2 is YFSETQ. V dropped 5 bases and J dropped 7; count of bases not matched to a gene: 11. CDR3 loop: CASSRTPGLAGEEQYF. The CDR3 nucleotides are TGCGCCAGCAGTCGCACCCCGGGACTAGCGGGAGAGGAGCAGTACTTC.

This clone was picked up a small number of times. The chain carries TRBV2 and TRBJ2-1; 7 nucleotides align to TRBD2. The CDR3 contains 11 residues. Germline V gene data show CDR1 as SNHLY and CDR2 as FYNNEI. J gave up 10 bases and V 11 bases, and 8 bases lay outside the gene matches. The CDR3 is CASWGSGEQFF. Written as DNA, the CDR3 is TGTGCCTCCTGGGGTAGCGGGGAGCAGTTCTTC.

The rearrangement links TRBV20-1 to TRBJ2-7, with a possible D match to TRBD2 (5 bases). Trimming stripped 0 bases from V and 1 base from J, with 10 bases between. The CDR3 totals 14 residues. CDR1 and CDR2 from the germline V gene are DFQATT and SNEGSKA (reference sequence). CDR3 loop: CSARDTSSSYEQYF. The CDR3, as DNA: TGCAGTGCTAGAGATACTAGTAGTTCCTACGAGCAGTACTTC.

This clone occurred many times. The rearrangement joins TRBV12-3 or TRBV12-4 to TRBJ1-1; D call uncertain. The CDR3 sequence is 14 residues long. V dropped 6 bases and J dropped 5 bases, with 16 bases sitting between them. The CDR3 is CASRERFAMTEAFF. For the CDR3, the DNA is TGTGCCAGCAGGGAGAGGTTCGCAATGACTGAAGCTTTCTTT.

This clone was found once. Mismatch with germline at one junction end may stem from a read error. This chain joins TRBV7-6 and TRBJ2-1, with a weak D call TRBD2 (6 bases). Germline V gene data show CDR1 as SGHVS and CDR2 as FNYEAQ. This CDR3 is 13 amino acids long. CDR3 DNA sequence: TGTGCCGGCAGCATCGGGGACTTCAATGAGCGGTTCTTC. Its translation: CAGSIGDFNERFF.

This clone has ten or more counts. This sequence may be a read error, since a much larger clone differs from it by one base. The chain couples TRBV11-2 to TRBJ2-7; TRBD1 matches 8 bases. CDR1 is SGHAT and CDR2 is FQNNGV in the germline V gene. Unmatched junction bases numbered 7, after V lost 0 bases and J lost 6 bases. The CDR3 is made up of 15 amino acids. CDR3 protein: CASSLEGAGGAEQYF. The CDR3 DNA reads as TGTGCCAGCAGCTTAGAGGGGGCAGGGGGCGCCGAGCAGTACTTC. Filled out from reference TRBV11-2 and TRBJ2-7, the complete variable domain reads EAGVAQSPRYKIIEKRQSVAFWCNPISGHATLYWYQQILGQGPKLLIQFQNNGVVDDSQLPKDRFSAERLKGVDSTLKIQPAKLEDSAVYLCASSLEGAGGAEQYFGPGTRLTVT.

This clone was recorded at least ten times. This chain uses TRBV4-1 with TRBJ2-2; no reliable D call. Trimming left V 2 bases short and J 7 bases short, with 8 bases between. This CDR3 is 13 amino acids long. Germline assignment: CDR1 MGHRA and CDR2 YSYEKL. The CDR3 region is CASSQSTVGELFF. CDR3 in DNA: TGCGCCAGCAGCCAAAGTACTGTCGGGGAGCTGTTTTTT.

This clone was seen repeatedly, ten times or more. The gene calls are TRBV5-8 and TRBJ1-2; 8 nucleotides align to TRBD1. CDR1 is SGHTS, CDR2 YDEGEE, per germline. With V trimmed by 7 bases and J by 5 bases, 13 bases remained unmatched. The CDR3 contains 15 residues. The CDR3 nucleotides read TGTGCCAGCGGACTTGGGACAGGTGTACTTTATGGCTACACCTTC. Protein product: CASGLGTGVLYGYTF.